The 26 T cell receptor beta chains in this list originate from one sample, sequenced in a study of cytomegalovirus exposure and HLA in healthy donors. PCR involved 60 Vbeta and 13 Jbeta primers. Assay used: immunoSEQ multiplex PCR; TCRdb lists only in-frame clones, some missing. This table has fewer than 250,000 clones, roughly 80% appearing once. Sequencing input: PBMCs. The source of these receptors is a woman between 18 and 29 years old in good health and CMV-seronegative.

This clone came up a few times. The J gene is TRBJ2-1, the V gene TRBV4-3; D is ambiguous. The length of the CDR3 is 16 residues. CDR1 and CDR2 from the germline V gene are LGHNA and YSLEER. Trimming took off 0 bases at V and 5 bases at J, with 14 bases between the two ends. CDR3 nucleotides: TGCGCCAGCAGCCAAGATTTACTAACGCCCCACAATGAGCAGTTCTTC. This sequence encodes CASSQDLLTPHNEQFF.

This sequence joins TRBV27 and TRBJ2-1; 8 nucleotides match TRBD2. Germline CDR1 and CDR2: MNHEY and SMNVEV (reference sequence). The V and J ends lost 6 bases and 10 bases, in that order; junction bases with no gene match: 8. The CDR3 runs 13 residues. The CDR3 DNA reads TGTGCCAGCAGCTCCGGGACTAGTGGGGAGCAGTTCTTC. Translating gives CASSSGTSGEQFF.

This rearrangement joins TRBV27 to TRBJ2-2; 7 bases are a match to TRBD1. This CDR3 spans 16 amino acids. The junction had 9 bases not matched to a gene; V was cut back by 7 bases and J by 1 base. Germline V gives CDR1 MNHEY, CDR2 SMNVEV (reference sequence). The CDR3, as DNA: TGTGCCAGCACGCCTTACGGACAGGTGAACACCGGGGAGCTGTTTTTT. It codes for CASTPYGQVNTGELFF.

V and J are TRBV7-4 and TRBJ2-7; 10 bases agree with TRBD2. CDR1 SGHVT and CDR2 SQSDAQ come from the germline V gene. The CDR3 runs to 16 residues. V was clipped by 5 bases and J by 4 bases; unmatched bases: 11. DNA of the CDR3: TGTGCCAGCAGCGGAACCCGGCCGGGACTAGCGTACGAGCAGTACTTC. Its protein product is CASSGTRPGLAYEQYF.

This chain joins TRBV4-2 and TRBJ1-1; no definite D call. There are 17 residues in the CDR3. Per the germline V gene, CDR1 is LGHNA and CDR2 is YNFKEQ. V lost 1 base to trimming and J lost 1 base, with 16 bases between them. The chain's CDR3 is CASSQAWQVRTNTEAFF. The DNA of the CDR3 is TGTGCCAGCAGCCAAGCCTGGCAGGTTAGAACGAACACTGAAGCTTTCTTT.

V usage is TRBV9 and J usage is TRBJ1-2; 8 bases are shared with TRBD1. CDR1 SGDLS and CDR2 YYNGEE come from the germline V gene. The V segment lost 1 base and the J segment 8 bases; nucleotides outside the gene matches: 4. CDR3 length: 13 residues. DNA for the CDR3: TGTGCCAGCAGCGTACCCGGGACAGGCGGCTACACCTTC. This encodes CASSVPGTGGYTF.

The J gene is TRBJ1-1, the V gene TRBV30; D may be TRBD1 (5 bases). The ends were cut back, 5 bases at V and 7 bases at J, with 14 bases in the middle. This CDR3 spans 12 amino acids. The germline CDR1 and CDR2 sequences are GTSNPN and SVGIG (reference sequence). The CDR3: CAWRDSESEAFF. The CDR3 coding sequence is TGTGCCTGGCGGGACTCCGAAAGTGAAGCTTTCTTT.

The rearrangement links TRBV2 to TRBJ1-2, with D maybe TRBD1 (5 bases). Looked up from germline, CDR1 is SNHLY and CDR2 is FYNNEI. The CDR3 is 12 amino acids. V gave up 3 bases and J gave up 4 bases, with 6 bases separating them. This CDR3 is CASSDRVYGYTF. The CDR3 DNA reads as TGTGCCAGCAGTGACAGGGTCTATGGCTACACCTTC.

The chain carries TRBV4-2 and TRBJ1-4; the match to TRBD1 covers 7 bases. Looked up from germline, CDR1 is LGHNA and CDR2 is YNFKEQ. The length of the CDR3 is 15 residues. Losses at the gene ends were 2 bases for V and 7 bases for J; bases not matched to a gene: 7. CDR3: CASSQPRQGFEKLFF. CDR3 sequence (DNA): TGTGCCAGCAGCCAACCTCGACAGGGATTTGAAAAACTGTTTTTT.

The chain uses TRBV7-2 and TRBJ1-2; 7 bases fit TRBD1. Per germline, CDR1 SGHTA and CDR2 FQGNSA. The CDR3 loop spans 13 amino acids. The trim removed 5 bases at V and 8 bases at J, leaving 8 bases unmatched. The CDR3 DNA reads TGTGCCAGCAGCCGCAAGGGGGCGGGAGGCTACACCTTC. Its protein product is CASSRKGAGGYTF.

The CDR3 spells CASSVRLLPNTGELFF. CDR3 DNA: TGTGCCAGCAGCGTACGTCTACTACCAAACACCGGGGAGCTGTTTTTT. The chain has TRBV9 and TRBJ2-2, with D unclear. Germline V gives CDR1 SGDLS, CDR2 YYNGEE. The CDR3 has 16 residues. Trimming removed 1 base at V and 2 bases at J, with 12 bases between.

The chain has TRBV27 and TRBJ2-7, with 8 bases lining up with TRBD2. The length of the CDR3 is 14 residues. The V gene's germline CDR1 is MNHEY and CDR2 SMNVEV (reference sequence). V lost 3 bases to trimming and J lost 2 bases; unmatched junction nucleotides: 3. CDR3 DNA: TGTGCCAGCAGTTTTAGCGGGGATACCTACGAGCAGTACTTC. Protein sequence: CASSFSGDTYEQYF.

J is TRBJ2-1 and V is TRBV6-1; 8 positions agree with TRBD2. CDR3 length equals 13 residues. Germline-derived CDR1 and CDR2 are MNHNS and SASEGT. V lost 9 bases, J lost 6 bases, and 7 bases stayed unmatched. Written as DNA, the CDR3 is TGTGCCAGGCGGGGGGCCGGTTTCAATGAGCAGTTCTTC. This sequence encodes CARRGAGFNEQFF.

This clone was observed once. V usage is TRBV9 and J usage is TRBJ2-1; TRBD2 matches 7 bases. Per the germline V gene, CDR1 is SGDLS and CDR2 is YYNGEE. The CDR3 is made up of 16 amino acids. V gave up 0 bases and J gave up 3 bases; unmatched junction bases: 6. CDR3 protein: CASSVVRAGIYNEQFF. CDR3 DNA: TGTGCCAGCAGCGTAGTTCGAGCGGGGATCTACAATGAGCAGTTCTTC.

This rearrangement joins TRBV10-3 to TRBJ2-7; 9 nucleotides agree with TRBD1. J gave up 3 bases and V 2 bases, and 2 bases lay outside the gene matches. Looked up from germline, CDR1 is ENHRY and CDR2 is SYGVKD. CDR3 size: 14 residues. The CDR3 DNA reads TGTGCCATCAGTGAGCCGGGACAGGGCTACGAGCAGTACTTC. It codes for CAISEPGQGYEQYF.

The table lists this clone with a few counts. The chain uses TRBV25-1 and TRBJ2-5; 14 bases are shared with TRBD2. V lost 5 bases to trimming and J lost 1 base; unmatched junction nucleotides: 3. This CDR3 has 16 amino acids. The V gene's germline CDR1 is MGHDK and CDR2 SYGVNS. This CDR3 reads CASSLGLAGGQETQYF. CDR3 nucleotides: TGTGCCAGCAGTCTCGGACTAGCGGGGGGCCAAGAGACCCAGTACTTC. Supplemented by reference TRBV25-1 and TRBJ2-5, the full variable domain reads EADIYQTPRYLVIGTGKKITLECSQTMGHDKMYWYQQDPGMELHLIHYSYGVNSTEKGDLSSESTVSRIRTEHFPLTLESARPSHTSQYLCASSLGLAGGQETQYFGPGTRLLVL.

This rearrangement joins TRBV2 to TRBJ1-1; D might be TRBD1 (5 bases). Trimming took off 7 bases at V and 0 bases at J, with 12 bases between the two ends. The CDR3 contains 14 residues. Germline-derived CDR1 and CDR2 are SNHLY and FYNNEI. For the CDR3, the DNA is TGTGCCAGCAAGACACAGGATATGAACACTGAAGCTTTCTTT. It yields the protein CASKTQDMNTEAFF.

In its sample, this clone was seen a few times. CDR3 amino acids: CASSADRGNYGYTF. The CDR3 DNA follows: TGTGCCAGCAGCGCGGACAGGGGTAACTATGGCTACACCTTC. The gene calls are TRBV5-6 and TRBJ1-2, with TRBD1 matching 9 bases. CDR3 length: 14 residues. V lost 4 bases, J lost 1 base, and 2 bases stayed unmatched. Germline V gene sequence: CDR1 SGHDT, CDR2 YYEEEE.

This CDR3 is CASSRQGTGELFF. CDR3 nucleotide sequence: TGTGCCAGTAGTAGACAGGGGACCGGGGAGCTGTTTTTT. The chain links TRBV19 to TRBJ2-2, with 8 bases fitting TRBD1. CDR3 length equals 13 residues. Germline trimming cut 4 bases from V and 5 bases from J; bases unmatched to any gene: 0. The V gene's germline CDR1 is LNHDA and CDR2 SQIVND (reference sequence).

The rearrangement joins TRBV6-5 to TRBJ1-6; D is undetermined. The CDR3 extends over 14 amino acids. CDR1 and CDR2 (germline): MNHEY, SVGAGI. V lost 2 bases and J lost 5, with 7 bases in between. The CDR3 reads CASSYSPNNSPLHF. The CDR3 DNA follows: TGTGCCAGCAGTTACAGCCCAAATAATTCACCCCTCCACTTT.

The CDR3 loop reads CASSQGALSGSVPDTQYF. CDR3 coding DNA: TGTGCCAGCAGCCAAGGTGCTCTTAGCGGGAGTGTCCCAGATACGCAGTATTTT. The chain is built from TRBV4-2 and TRBJ2-3, with 9 positions matching TRBD2. The J segment lost 4 bases and the V segment lost 1 base, leaving 12 bases of the junction unmatched. CDR1 and CDR2 from the germline V gene are LGHNA and YNFKEQ. CDR3 length: 18 residues.

The V call is TRBV7-9, the J call TRBJ1-1; no clear D gene. The CDR3 runs to 14 residues. Trimming took 3 bases from V and 4 from J, leaving 12 bases between them. Germline V gene sequence: CDR1 SEHNR, CDR2 FQNEAQ (reference sequence). Written as DNA, the CDR3 is TGTGCCAGCAGCTTTGTGGGCGGGAGCACTGAAGCTTTCTTT. It specifies CASSFVGGSTEAFF.

The V and J genes are TRBV7-8 and TRBJ2-7, with D maybe TRBD1 (6 bases). The CDR3 runs 14 residues. The germline CDR1 and CDR2 sequences are SGHVS and FQNEAQ. V lost 7 bases and J 4 bases, leaving 17 bases between the germline ends. The CDR3 region is CASTMGSRGYEQYF. DNA of the CDR3: TGTGCCAGCACCATGGGGTCCAGGGGATACGAGCAGTACTTC.

This sequence joins TRBV2 and TRBJ1-1; weak D call: TRBD1 (6 bases). V lost 5 bases and J 0 bases, leaving 13 bases between the germline ends. The germline CDR1 and CDR2 sequences are SNHLY and FYNNEI. This CDR3 has 15 residues. The DNA of the CDR3 is TGTGCCAGCAGTCCTCGGACAGCTATGAACACTGAAGCTTTCTTT. This translates into CASSPRTAMNTEAFF.

The chain has TRBV7-3 and TRBJ2-1; 7 positions agree with TRBD1. This CDR3 spans 14 amino acids. Germline V CDR1 and CDR2: SGHTA, FQGTGA. The ends lost 0 bases at V and 9 bases at J; junction bases unmatched: 5. The CDR3 DNA reads as TGTGCCAGCAGCTTAACCGACAGGGCGAGTGAGCAGTTCTTC. It specifies CASSLTDRASEQFF.

The rearrangement uses TRBV13 and TRBJ2-1; possibly TRBD2 for D (5 bases). The V gene lost 8 bases and the J gene lost 6 bases, with 14 bases spanning the gap. The CDR3 contains 13 residues. CDR1 is PRHDT, CDR2 FYEKMQ, per germline (reference sequence). CDR3 in DNA: TGTGCCAGCGGGATGGAGGAGATCAATGAGCAGTTCTTC. Translation gives CASGMEEINEQFF.